This T cell receptor beta chain was sequenced for a study of T-cell memory formation after mild COVID-19. For the study at large: TCR clusters were mostly donor specific.

This clonotype was counted between two and nine times. What it binds is not known. This CDR3 has 15 residues. The V and J ends lost 6 bases and 2 bases, in that order; junction bases with no gene match: 6. Constant-segment primers and 5'RACE yielded cDNA libraries for TCR alpha and TCR beta, each carrying sample barcodes and UMIs. TCRdb reprocessed the 5' RACE reads via MiXCR and lists one record per CDR3 protein. The sample consists of roughly 450,000 distinct CDR3 sequences, 15% to 20% of them appearing once. General study findings and limits: Contracting clones, day 15 to 85, had balanced CD4/CD8, and later expanders favored CD4+. CD4+ clones that contracted lay mainly in CM and EM; CD8+ ones lay in EMRA.

Input material: PBMCs or a T cell subset sorted from them (not recorded which). This TCR derives from an adult woman who had mild COVID-19 (a few samples of this study predate the infection). Cell type and time point are not known. The genes are TRBV12-3 or TRBV12-4 and TRBJ2-2, with TRBD1 identical over 7 bases. The DNA of the CDR3 is TGTGCCAGCAGCCCAGACAGGGAAAACACCGGGGAGCTGTTTTTT. It translates to CASSPDRENTGELFF.